A single sample gave rise to the 13 T cell receptor beta chains below, sequenced in a study of control samples from healthy donors and cancer patients. Clones were sequenced by immunoSEQ multiplex PCR, and TCRdb holds only the in-frame ones, with some missing. The sample has about 130,000 clones, roughly 90% seen once. The specimen sequenced was blood. These receptors were obtained from a man aged 35 to 55 in good health.

The rearrangement uses TRBV18 and TRBJ1-1, with D unclear. Germline CDR1 is KGHSH and CDR2 is LQKENI. This CDR3 contains 15 residues. V gave up 2 bases and J gave up 2 bases, with 12 bases separating them. The CDR3 nucleotides are TGTGCCAGCTCACCATTTATAGGGCGCAACACTGAAGCTTTCTTT. As protein: CASSPFIGRNTEAFF.

V and J are TRBV29-1 and TRBJ1-2; 9 positions agree with TRBD1. The length of the CDR3 is 11 residues. V lost 5 bases to trimming and J lost 12 bases; unmatched junction nucleotides: 7. CDR1 SQVTM and CDR2 ANQGSEA come from the germline V gene. This CDR3 is CSVRTGEKDTF. The CDR3 nucleotides read TGCAGCGTTCGGACAGGGGAAAAGGACACCTTC.

In DNA, the CDR3 is TGCAGCGTTTACGAATCTGGACAGCCCCAGCATTTT. It encodes CSVYESGQPQHF. This chain connects TRBV29-1 to TRBJ1-5; D is unclear. In germline, CDR1 is SQVTM, CDR2 ANQGSEA. The V and J ends lost 5 bases and 7 bases respectively, with 12 bases between them. This CDR3 spans 12 amino acids.

J is TRBJ1-4 and V is TRBV5-6; D uncertain. This CDR3 contains 13 residues. Trimming took off 2 bases at V and 4 bases at J, with 6 bases between the two ends. Germline CDR1 SGHDT, CDR2 YYEEEE. As DNA, the CDR3 is TGTGCCAGCAGCTTTCCGGGTAATGAAAAACTGTTTTTT. The encoded protein is CASSFPGNEKLFF.

This clone was observed a single time. The V gene is TRBV6-5, the J gene TRBJ1-6; D remains ambiguous. Germline V CDR1 and CDR2: MNHEY, SVGAGI. The length of the CDR3 is 15 residues. Trimming took off 1 base at V and 7 bases at J, with 11 bases between the two ends. CDR3 DNA sequence: TGTGCCAGCAGTTACTTTGTCCAGACGAATTCACCCCTCCACTTT. Translation: CASSYFVQTNSPLHF.

This chain links TRBV5-1 with TRBJ2-7; TRBD2 matches 7 bases. The V gene end was trimmed by 4 bases and the J gene end by 0 bases; junction bases not matched to a gene: 4. The CDR3 consists of 14 residues. Germline V gives CDR1 SGHRS, CDR2 YFSETQ. This CDR3 reads CASSILASSYEQYF. The CDR3 bases are TGCGCCAGCAGCATACTAGCGAGCTCCTACGAGCAGTACTTC. The whole variable domain, remainder taken from reference TRBV5-1 and TRBJ2-7, is KAGVTQTPRYLIKTRGQQVTLSCSPISGHRSVSWYQQTPGQGLQFLFEYFSETQRNKGNFPGRFSGRQFSNSRSEMNVSTLELGDSALYLCASSILASSYEQYFGPGTRLTVT.

The J gene is TRBJ1-6, the V gene TRBV9; D remains unclear. The germline V and J ends were trimmed by 0 bases and 7 bases, with 5 bases remaining between them. The CDR3 runs to 13 residues. Per the germline V gene, CDR1 is SGDLS and CDR2 is YYNGEE. CDR3 nucleotides: TGTGCCAGCAGCGTAGGCCCGAATTCACCCCTCCACTTT. Translated, it gives CASSVGPNSPLHF.

The rearrangement links TRBV10-2 to TRBJ2-1; D may be TRBD2 (6 bases). Trimming shortened V by 2 bases and J by 7 bases, and 12 bases separated the two germline ends. CDR1 is WSHSY and CDR2 is SAAADI in the germline V gene. The CDR3 length is 14 residues. CDR3 DNA sequence: TGCGCCAGCAGTGAGCCATCTCGGGGGAATGAGCAGTTCTTC. The encoded protein is CASSEPSRGNEQFF.

The chain has TRBV7-6 and TRBJ2-3; TRBD2 matches at 7 bases. V lost 3 bases, J lost 0 bases, and 3 bases stayed unmatched. The length of the CDR3 is 15 residues. Germline CDR1 and CDR2: SGHVS and FNYEAQ. The DNA for the CDR3 is TGTGCCAGCAGCTTTGCGGGGGAAAGCACAGATACGCAGTATTTT. Translated: CASSFAGESTDTQYF.

The rearrangement links TRBV5-4 to TRBJ1-1; D might be TRBD1 (5 bases). Germline values: CDR1 SGHNT, CDR2 YYREEE (reference sequence). CDR3 length: 13 residues. Trimming shortened V by 2 bases and J by 10 bases, and 15 bases separated the two germline ends. CDR3 coding DNA: TGTGCCAGCAGCTTTAGCCAGGGATATGCAGCTTTCTTT. Its translation: CASSFSQGYAAFF.

This sequence joins TRBV2 and TRBJ1-1; TRBD1 aligns across 10 bases. Germline V lookup: CDR1 SNHLY, CDR2 FYNNEI. CDR3 length: 13 amino acids. Losses at the gene ends were 4 bases for V and 9 bases for J; bases not matched to a gene: 5. In nucleotides, the CDR3 is TGTGCCAGCAGTGGACAGGGGGCGGTTCAAGCTTTCTTT. This sequence encodes CASSGQGAVQAFF.

V is TRBV9 and J is TRBJ1-1; D is ambiguous. CDR1 is SGDLS and CDR2 is YYNGEE in the germline V gene. V was pared by 4 bases and J by 2 bases, with 9 bases between. The CDR3 loop spans 13 amino acids. The CDR3 DNA reads as TGTGCCAGCAGCCCCTCAGTCAACACTGAAGCTTTCTTT. Amino acid sequence: CASSPSVNTEAFF.

The chain couples TRBV5-1 to TRBJ2-1; 8 bases map to TRBD2. The CDR3 extends over 16 amino acids. Trimming cost V 3 bases and J 5 bases; bases outside gene matches: 10. CDR1 and CDR2 (germline): SGHRS, YFSETQ. DNA for the CDR3: TGCGCCAGCAGCTCCACCAGCGGGAGTGTCCACAATGAGCAGTTCTTC. It yields the protein CASSSTSGSVHNEQFF.